The sequence of this TCR beta chain was determined in a study of blood T cell repertoires in COVID-19. The CDR3 is 12 amino acids. Germline CDR1 reads SGHTA; CDR2 reads FQGTGA. V was shortened by 3 bases and J by 7 bases, with 4 bases between the two germline ends. Measured with immunoSEQ multiplex PCR; TCRdb has only the in-frame clones, and not every one. The profile shows 200,000 to 300,000 clones, over 80% of them singletons. Material: PBMCs or T cells enriched from blood (not recorded which). The origin of this receptor is a man aged 45-60 years who had been exposed to COVID-19. This rearrangement joins TRBV7-3 to TRBJ1-6; no clear D. CDR3 sequence reads: CASSFPNSPLHF. DNA for the CDR3: TGTGCCAGCAGCTTCCCAAATTCACCCCTCCACTTT.